This T cell receptor (beta chain) was recorded in a study of T cell changes during pregnancy in multiple sclerosis. Assay: immunoSEQ multiplex PCR; the TCRdb copy retains only in-frame clones and omits some. The data show approximately 110,000 clones, just over 90% seen once. The CDR3 contains 15 residues. Germline CDR1 SGHRS, CDR2 YFSETQ. Deletions cut 4 bases from V and 4 bases from J, with 18 bases between. This specimen was peripheral blood, taken after pregnancy. This clonotype was obtained from a female donor with multiple sclerosis, enrolled in a pregnancy study. The gene calls are TRBV5-1 and TRBJ2-7, with D unresolved. The CDR3 DNA reads TGCGCCAGCAGCCCTAAGTCGTCCCCGTCGTACGAGCAGTACTTC. Translation gives CASSPKSSPSYEQYF.